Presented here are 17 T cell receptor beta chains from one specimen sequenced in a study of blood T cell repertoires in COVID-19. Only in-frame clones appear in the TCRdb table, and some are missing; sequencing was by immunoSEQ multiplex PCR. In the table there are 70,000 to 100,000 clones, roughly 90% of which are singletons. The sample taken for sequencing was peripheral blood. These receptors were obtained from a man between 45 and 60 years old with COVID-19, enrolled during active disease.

CDR3 protein: CASSDYRGHYEQYF. CDR3 bases: TGTGCCAGCAGTGACTACAGGGGGCACTACGAGCAGTACTTC. The chain couples TRBV27 to TRBJ2-7, with 9 bases matching TRBD1. Germline-derived CDR1 and CDR2 are MNHEY and SMNVEV (reference sequence). The CDR3 length is 14 residues. Germline trimming cut 5 bases from V and 3 bases from J; bases unmatched to any gene: 5.

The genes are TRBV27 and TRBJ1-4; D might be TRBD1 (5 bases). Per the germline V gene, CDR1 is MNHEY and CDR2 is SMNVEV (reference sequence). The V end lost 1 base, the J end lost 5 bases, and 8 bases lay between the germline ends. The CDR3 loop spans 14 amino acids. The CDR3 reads CASSLLGGNEKLFF. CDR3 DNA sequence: TGTGCCAGCAGTTTATTGGGGGGGAATGAAAAACTGTTTTTT.

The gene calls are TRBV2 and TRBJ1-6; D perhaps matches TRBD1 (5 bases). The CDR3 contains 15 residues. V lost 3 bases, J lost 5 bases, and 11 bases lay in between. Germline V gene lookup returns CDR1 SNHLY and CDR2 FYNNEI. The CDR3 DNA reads TGTGCCAGCAGTGAGTGGGACTGGGATAATTCACCCCTCCACTTT. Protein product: CASSEWDWDNSPLHF.

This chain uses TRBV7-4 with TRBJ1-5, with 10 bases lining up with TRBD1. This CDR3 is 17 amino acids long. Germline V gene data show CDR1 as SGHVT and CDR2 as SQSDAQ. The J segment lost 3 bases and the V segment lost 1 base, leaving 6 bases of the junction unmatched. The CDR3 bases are TGTGCCAGCAGCTTAGAGGACAGGGGGTACGTCAATCAGCCCCAGCATTTT. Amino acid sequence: CASSLEDRGYVNQPQHF.

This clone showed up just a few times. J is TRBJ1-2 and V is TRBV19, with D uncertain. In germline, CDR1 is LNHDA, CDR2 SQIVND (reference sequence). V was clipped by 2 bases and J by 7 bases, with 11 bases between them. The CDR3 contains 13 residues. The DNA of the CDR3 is TGTGCCAGTAGTATACTCGGGATAGGTGGCTACACCTTC. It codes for CASSILGIGGYTF.

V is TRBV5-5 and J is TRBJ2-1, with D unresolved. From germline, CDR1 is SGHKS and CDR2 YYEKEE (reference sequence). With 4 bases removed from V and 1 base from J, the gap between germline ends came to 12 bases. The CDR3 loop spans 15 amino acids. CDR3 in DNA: TGTGCCAGCAGCCCGTTAGCCGGGTCCTACAATGAGCAGTTCTTC. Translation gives CASSPLAGSYNEQFF. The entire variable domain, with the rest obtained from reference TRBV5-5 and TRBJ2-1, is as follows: DAGVTQSPTHLIKTRGQQVTLRCSPISGHKSVSWYQQVLGQGPQFIFQYYEKEERGRGNFPDRFSARQFPNYSSELNVNALLLGDSALYLCASSPLAGSYNEQFFGPGTRLTVL.

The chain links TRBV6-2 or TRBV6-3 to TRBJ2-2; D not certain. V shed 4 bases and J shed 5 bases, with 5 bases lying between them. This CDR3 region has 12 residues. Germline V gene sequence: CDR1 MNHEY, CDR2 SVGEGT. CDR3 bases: TGTGCCAGCAGTTTTGTAACCGGGGAGCTGTTTTTT. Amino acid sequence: CASSFVTGELFF.

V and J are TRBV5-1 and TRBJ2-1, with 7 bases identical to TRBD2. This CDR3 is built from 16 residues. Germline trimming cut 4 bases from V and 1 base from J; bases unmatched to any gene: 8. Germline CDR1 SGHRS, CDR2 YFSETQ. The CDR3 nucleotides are TGCGCCAGCAGCCCTATCGAGCGGGGATCCTACAATGAGCAGTTCTTC. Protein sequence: CASSPIERGSYNEQFF.

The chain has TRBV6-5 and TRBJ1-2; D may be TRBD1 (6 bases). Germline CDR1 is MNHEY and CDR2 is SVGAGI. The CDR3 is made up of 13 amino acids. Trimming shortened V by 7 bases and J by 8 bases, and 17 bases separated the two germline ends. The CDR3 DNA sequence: TGTGCCAGCATACCCGTGGGGGGGCTGGGCTACACCTTC. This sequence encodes CASIPVGGLGYTF.

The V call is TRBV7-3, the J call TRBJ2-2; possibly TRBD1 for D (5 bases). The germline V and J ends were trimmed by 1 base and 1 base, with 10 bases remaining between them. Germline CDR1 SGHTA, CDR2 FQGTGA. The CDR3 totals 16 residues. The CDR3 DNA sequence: TGTGCCAGCAGCTTAATTGGCCAGGGGAACACCGGGGAGCTGTTTTTT. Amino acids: CASSLIGQGNTGELFF.

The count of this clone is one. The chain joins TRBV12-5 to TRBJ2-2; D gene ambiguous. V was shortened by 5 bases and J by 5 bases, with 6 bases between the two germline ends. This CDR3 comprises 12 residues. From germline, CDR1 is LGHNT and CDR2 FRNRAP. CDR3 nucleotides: TGTGCTAGTGGTCGGTTGACCGGGGAGCTGTTTTTT. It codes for CASGRLTGELFF.

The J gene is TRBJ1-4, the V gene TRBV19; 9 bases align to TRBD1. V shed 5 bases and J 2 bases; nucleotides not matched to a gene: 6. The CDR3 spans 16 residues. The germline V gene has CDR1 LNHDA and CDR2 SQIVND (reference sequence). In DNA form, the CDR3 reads TGTGCCAGTAGTTCACAGGGGGCGAGGACTAATGAAAAACTGTTTTTT. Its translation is CASSSQGARTNEKLFF.

CDR3 amino acids: CATRQNTEAFF. The CDR3 nucleotides read TGTGCCACCCGACAGAACACTGAAGCTTTCTTT. The chain uses TRBV10-3 and TRBJ1-1; D is uncertain. Trimming removed 10 bases from V and 1 base from J, with 7 bases in between. This CDR3 has 11 amino acids. Germline CDR1 ENHRY, CDR2 SYGVKD.

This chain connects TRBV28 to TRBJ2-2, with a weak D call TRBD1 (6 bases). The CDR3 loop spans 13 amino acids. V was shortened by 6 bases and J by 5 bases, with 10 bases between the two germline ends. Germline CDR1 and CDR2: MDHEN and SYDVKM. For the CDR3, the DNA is TGTGCCAGCAGGGGGACAACGACCGGGGAGCTGTTTTTT. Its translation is CASRGTTTGELFF.

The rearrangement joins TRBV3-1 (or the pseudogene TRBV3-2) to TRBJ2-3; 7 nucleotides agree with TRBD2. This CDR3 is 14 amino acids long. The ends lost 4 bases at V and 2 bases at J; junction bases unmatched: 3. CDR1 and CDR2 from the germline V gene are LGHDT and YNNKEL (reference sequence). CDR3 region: CASSLGLDTDTQYF. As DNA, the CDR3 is TGTGCCAGCAGCCTTGGACTAGACACAGATACGCAGTATTTT.

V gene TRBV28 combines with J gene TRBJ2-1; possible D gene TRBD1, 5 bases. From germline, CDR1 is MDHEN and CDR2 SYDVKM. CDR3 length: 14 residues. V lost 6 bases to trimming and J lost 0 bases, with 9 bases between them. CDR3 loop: CASRDSSSYNEQFF. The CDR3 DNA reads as TGTGCCAGCAGAGACAGTAGCTCCTACAATGAGCAGTTCTTC.

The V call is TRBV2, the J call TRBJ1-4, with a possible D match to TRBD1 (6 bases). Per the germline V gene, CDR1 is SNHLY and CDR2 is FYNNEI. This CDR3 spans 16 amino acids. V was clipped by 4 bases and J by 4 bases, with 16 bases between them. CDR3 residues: CASSVLRTVRNEKLFF. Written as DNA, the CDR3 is TGTGCCAGCAGTGTTCTAAGGACAGTGCGTAATGAAAAACTGTTTTTT.